A single sample is the source of the 14 T cell receptor beta chains below, sequenced in a study of cytotoxic CD8 clonotypes in ibrutinib-treated CLL. Using immunoSEQ multiplex PCR, the repertoire was profiled, and TCRdb retains in-frame clones only, with some absent. In the table there are some 130,000 clones, approximately 83% of which are singletons. The source material was PBMCs, sampled after 24 months of ibrutinib treatment. The receptors originated from a human donor with chronic lymphocytic leukemia.

The chain uses TRBV7-8 and TRBJ1-4, with 9 bases that match TRBD1. CDR3 size: 14 residues. Germline CDR1 SGHVS, CDR2 FQNEAQ. Unmatched junction bases numbered 6, after V lost 5 bases and J lost 8 bases. The CDR3 nucleotides are TGTGCCAGCAGCCACGGGACAGGGAAAGAAAAACTGTTTTTT. Translation: CASSHGTGKEKLFF.

The genes are TRBV4-3 and TRBJ1-4; D is possibly TRBD1 (5 bases). The CDR3 sequence is 16 residues long. Trimming took 0 bases from V and 8 from J, leaving 16 bases between them. The germline V gene encodes CDR1 LGHNA and CDR2 YSLEER. DNA of the CDR3: TGCGCCAGCAGCCAAGAGATTGGAGGGGCACGGGAAAAACTGTTTTTT. Translated, it gives CASSQEIGGAREKLFF.

This rearrangement joins TRBV11-2 to TRBJ1-3; D gene unclear. The V and J ends lost 4 bases and 0 bases respectively, with 19 bases between them. This CDR3 is built from 18 residues. The germline V gene has CDR1 SGHAT and CDR2 FQNNGV. The CDR3 nucleotides are TGTGCCAGCAGCTCAGCGCCCTCACGGCCAACCTCTGGAAACACCATATATTTT. It encodes CASSSAPSRPTSGNTIYF.

V is TRBV4-1 and J is TRBJ1-2, with 7 bases matching TRBD1. Unmatched junction bases numbered 0, after V lost 4 bases and J lost 1 base. Germline values: CDR1 MGHRA, CDR2 YSYEKL. The CDR3 covers 13 residues. CDR3 sequence reads: CASSRDSNYGYTF. CDR3 nucleotide sequence: TGCGCCAGCAGCCGGGACAGTAACTATGGCTACACCTTC.

This chain links TRBV28 with TRBJ2-7; possibly TRBD1 for D (5 bases). The CDR3 runs 15 residues. V was pared by 7 bases and J by 0 bases, with 16 bases between. Per the germline V gene, CDR1 is MDHEN and CDR2 is SYDVKM. CDR3 region: CASITDSSHSYEQYF. As DNA, the CDR3 is TGTGCCAGCATAACTGACAGCTCACACTCCTACGAGCAGTACTTC. Full variable domain (outside the CDR3, taken from reference TRBV28 and TRBJ2-7): DVKVTQSSRYLVKRTGEKVFLECVQDMDHENMFWYRQDPGLGLRLIYFSYDVKMKEKGDIPEGYSVSREKKERFSLILESASTNQTSMYLCASITDSSHSYEQYFGPGTRLTVT.

The chain uses TRBV6-5 and TRBJ1-1, with D possibly being TRBD1 (6 bases). Germline values: CDR1 MNHEY, CDR2 SVGAGI. The V and J ends lost 7 bases and 7 bases respectively, with 19 bases between them. The CDR3 is 14 amino acids. Here the CDR3 reads CASTPWRGLGEAFF. Written as DNA, the CDR3 is TGTGCCAGCACCCCCTGGCGGGGGCTGGGTGAAGCTTTCTTT.

This clone showed up just once. The gene calls are TRBV7-3 and TRBJ2-1; 8 bases fit TRBD2. The CDR3 loop spans 16 amino acids. The germline V gene encodes CDR1 SGHTA and CDR2 FQGTGA. V shed 5 bases, J shed 2 bases, and the junction held 8 bases outside the gene matches. CDR3 sequence (DNA): TGTGCCAGCAGCCAGCGAAGCGGGAGTCCCTACAATGAGCAGTTCTTC. Protein sequence: CASSQRSGSPYNEQFF.

CDR3 coding DNA: TGTGCCAGTAAAGGGCCAACTCCAGTGAACACTGAAGCTTTCTTT. It encodes CASKGPTPVNTEAFF. The chain recombines TRBV19 with TRBJ1-1; D is undetermined. This CDR3 spans 15 amino acids. Per the germline V gene, CDR1 is LNHDA and CDR2 is SQIVND (reference sequence). Trimming removed 7 bases from V and 0 bases from J, with 15 bases in between. Full variable domain (remainder filled in from reference TRBV19 and TRBJ1-1): DGGITQSPKYLFRKEGQNVTLSCEQNLNHDAMYWYRQDPGQGLRLIYYSQIVNDFQKGDIAEGYSVSREKKESFPLTVTSAQKNPTAFYLCASKGPTPVNTEAFFGQGTRLTVV.

The V call is TRBV19, the J call TRBJ2-1; maybe TRBD2 (6 bases). V lost 7 bases and J 6 bases, leaving 16 bases between the germline ends. In germline, CDR1 is LNHDA, CDR2 SQIVND (reference sequence). The CDR3 length is 14 residues. CDR3 residues: CASIQPGRTNEQFF. CDR3 nucleotides: TGTGCCAGTATTCAACCGGGGAGGACCAATGAGCAGTTCTTC.

The table lists this clone with a count of one. This chain uses TRBV18 with TRBJ1-1, with TRBD1 matching 9 bases. With V trimmed by 0 bases and J by 6 bases, 5 bases remained unmatched. The germline V gene encodes CDR1 KGHSH and CDR2 LQKENI. This CDR3 has 15 amino acids. CDR3 nucleotides: TGTGCCAGCTCACCACCCAACAGGGGGCAGGCTGAAGCTTTCTTT. Residues: CASSPPNRGQAEAFF.

This clone has only one observation. The gene calls are TRBV7-2 and TRBJ1-2; 10 bases are a match to TRBD1. CDR3 length equals 16 residues. Germline trimming cut 3 bases from V and 4 bases from J; bases unmatched to any gene: 8. Germline CDR1 and CDR2: SGHTA and FQGNSA. The CDR3 region has the DNA TGTGCCAGCAGCTTTATTCCGGGACAGGGGTCCTATGGCTACACCTTC. Amino acid sequence: CASSFIPGQGSYGYTF.

The V and J genes are TRBV7-8 and TRBJ1-5; no clear D. The CDR3 has 16 residues. Germline CDR1 and CDR2: SGHVS and FQNEAQ. Trimming took off 4 bases at V and 4 bases at J, with 17 bases between the two ends. The CDR3 here is CASSSFGRGLNQPQHF. The CDR3 DNA reads as TGTGCCAGCAGCTCCTTTGGGCGGGGATTGAATCAGCCCCAGCATTTT.

The chain recombines TRBV10-3 with TRBJ2-7; D might be TRBD2 (6 bases). Germline values: CDR1 ENHRY, CDR2 SYGVKD. The V end was cut by 0 bases, the J end by 6 bases, with 9 bases between. CDR3 length: 13 amino acids. CDR3 DNA sequence: TGTGCCATCAGTGAGTCAGGAGGGACCGAGCAGTACTTC. Protein: CAISESGGTEQYF.

V is TRBV27 and J is TRBJ1-2; D is unresolved. The length of the CDR3 is 16 residues. The V end was cut by 8 bases, the J end by 2 bases, with 21 bases between. Germline V gene lookup returns CDR1 MNHEY and CDR2 SMNVEV (reference sequence). Here the CDR3 DNA reads TGTGCCAGCGGGCGGCCAGGCTCCGTAAGGAACTATGGCTACACCTTC. Translating gives CASGRPGSVRNYGYTF.